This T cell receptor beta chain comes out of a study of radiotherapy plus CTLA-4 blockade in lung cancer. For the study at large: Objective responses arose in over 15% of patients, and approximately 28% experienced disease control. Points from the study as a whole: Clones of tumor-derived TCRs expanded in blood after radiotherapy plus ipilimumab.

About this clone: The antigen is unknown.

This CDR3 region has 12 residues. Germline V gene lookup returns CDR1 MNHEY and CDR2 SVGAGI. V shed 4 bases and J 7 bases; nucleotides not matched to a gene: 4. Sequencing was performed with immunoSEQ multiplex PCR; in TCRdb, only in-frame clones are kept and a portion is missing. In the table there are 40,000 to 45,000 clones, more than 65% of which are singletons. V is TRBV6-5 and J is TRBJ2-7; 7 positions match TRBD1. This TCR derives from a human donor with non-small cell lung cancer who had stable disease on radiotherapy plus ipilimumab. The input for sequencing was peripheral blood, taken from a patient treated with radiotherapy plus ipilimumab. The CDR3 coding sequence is TGTGCCAGCAGTTCGACAGGGAAAGAGCAGTACTTC. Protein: CASSSTGKEQYF.